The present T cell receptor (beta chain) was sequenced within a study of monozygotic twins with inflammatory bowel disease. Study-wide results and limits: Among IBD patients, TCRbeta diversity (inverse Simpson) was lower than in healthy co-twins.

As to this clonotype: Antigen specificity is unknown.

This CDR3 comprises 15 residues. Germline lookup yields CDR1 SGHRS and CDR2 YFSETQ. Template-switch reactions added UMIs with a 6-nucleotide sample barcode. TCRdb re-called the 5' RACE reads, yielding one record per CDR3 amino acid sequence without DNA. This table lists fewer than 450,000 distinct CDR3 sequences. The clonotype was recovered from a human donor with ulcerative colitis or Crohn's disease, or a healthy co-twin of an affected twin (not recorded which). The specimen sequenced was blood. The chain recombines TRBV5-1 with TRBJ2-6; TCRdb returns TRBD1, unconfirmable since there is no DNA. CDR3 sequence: CASRSGDRGTNVLTF.